The 31 T cell receptor beta chains below all came from one sample that was sequenced in a study of blood T cells in healthy people across ages. Combining a sample-barcoded 5' primer with a J-beta primer mix, a second PCR ran for roughly 7 to 11 cycles. Using its own MiXCR run on the 5' RACE reads, TCRdb lists one record per CDR3 protein. Here the sample spans around 1,000,000 distinct CDR3 sequences, approximately 25% being singletons. Separately, the same data were catalogued under a study of T cells of mothers and their children.

Sequencing was done on a sample of blood. These receptors all stem from a girl between 2 and 10 years old in good health.

The table lists this clonotype with a few counts. This sequence joins TRBV2 and TRBJ2-1; no clear D. The CDR3 totals 16 residues. Germline V gives CDR1 SNHLY, CDR2 FYNNEI. V shed 2 bases and J shed 6 bases, with 17 bases lying between them. The CDR3: CASSELGPWASNEQFF. CDR3 coding DNA: TGTGCCAGCAGTGAATTGGGCCCCTGGGCGTCCAATGAGCAGTTCTTC.

This clonotype showed up just a few times. The V gene is TRBV29-1, the J gene TRBJ2-5; D gene unclear. The better agreement between TRBJ2-1 and the DNA end casts doubt on the J call. The V gene's germline CDR1 is SQVTM and CDR2 ANQGSEA. This CDR3 has 12 residues. The CDR3 DNA sequence: TGCAGCGTTGAAGAGACCCCCAATGAGCAGTTCTTC. Translation gives CSVEETPNEQFF.

The chain combines TRBV6-5 with TRBJ2-7, with 7 bases matching TRBD2. Germline CDR1 is MNHEY and CDR2 is SVGAGI. The length of the CDR3 is 13 residues. With 5 bases clipped from V and 4 bases from J, the junction kept 5 bases outside the gene matches. The CDR3: CASSKTSRYEQYF. The CDR3 bases are TGTGCCAGCAGTAAGACTAGCCGGTACGAGCAGTACTTC.

V and J are TRBV7-9 and TRBJ1-1; D unresolved. There are 14 residues in the CDR3. V was clipped by 2 bases and J by 2 bases, with 9 bases between them. The V gene's germline CDR1 is SEHNR and CDR2 FQNEAQ (reference sequence). CDR3 in DNA: TGTGCCAGCAGCTTACCGCAGACAAACACTGAAGCTTTCTTT. Translation gives CASSLPQTNTEAFF. The full variable domain, in which reference TRBV7-9 and TRBJ1-1 provide the parts outside the CDR3, is DTGVSQNPRHKITKRGQNVTFRCDPISEHNRLYWYRQTLGQGPEFLTYFQNEAQLEKSRLLSDRFSAERPKGSFSTLEIQRTEQGDSAMYLCASSLPQTNTEAFFGQGTRLTVV.

This chain connects TRBV20-1 to TRBJ1-1; D unclear. In germline, CDR1 is DFQATT, CDR2 SNEGSKA (reference sequence). V was pared by 3 bases and J by 4 bases, with 9 bases between. The CDR3 totals 12 residues. The CDR3 DNA reads as TGCAGTGCTAGCCCGGCAATCACTGAAGCTTTCTTT. Protein: CSASPAITEAFF.

The chain is built from TRBV27 and TRBJ1-2, with D hard to call. In germline, CDR1 is MNHEY, CDR2 SMNVEV (reference sequence). CDR3 length equals 15 residues. V dropped 5 bases and J dropped 7 bases, with 20 bases sitting between them. The CDR3 DNA is TGTGCCAGCAGTACATCAGCACGGATTAATTTTGGCTACACCTTC. Translating gives CASSTSARINFGYTF.

The V and J genes are TRBV20-1 and TRBJ2-7; TRBD2 matches at 7 bases. Germline V gene data show CDR1 as DFQATT and CDR2 as SNEGSKA (reference sequence). Germline trimming cut 0 bases from V and 3 bases from J; bases unmatched to any gene: 8. The CDR3 covers 15 residues. The chain's CDR3 is CSARDAREWGYEQYF. The CDR3 DNA reads as TGCAGTGCTAGAGATGCGCGGGAGTGGGGCTACGAGCAGTACTTC.

This clonotype showed up just a few times. The V gene is TRBV27, the J gene TRBJ2-5; no clear D gene. The assigned J gene may be wrong: the sequence end matches TRBJ2-1 better. Germline lookup yields CDR1 MNHEY and CDR2 SMNVEV (reference sequence). This CDR3 comprises 18 residues. The CDR3 region is CASSPATMRSSPDNEQFF. CDR3 DNA: TGTGCCAGCAGTCCGGCCACCATGCGATCTTCCCCAGACAATGAGCAGTTCTTC.

This chain uses TRBV29-1 with TRBJ1-1; D is undetermined. Germline CDR1 and CDR2: SQVTM and ANQGSEA. The germline V and J ends were trimmed by 4 bases and 0 bases, with 9 bases remaining between them. CDR3 length: 13 residues. The CDR3 DNA is TGCAGCGTTGTTAGGCCCTTGAACACTGAAGCTTTCTTT. Its protein product is CSVVRPLNTEAFF. The full variable domain, in which reference TRBV29-1 and TRBJ1-1 provide the parts outside the CDR3, is SAVISQKPSRDICQRGTSLTIQCQVDSQVTMMFWYRQQPGQSLTLIATANQGSEATYESGFVIDKFPISRPNLTFSTLTVSNMSPEDSSIYLCSVVRPLNTEAFFGQGTRLTVV.

The chain combines TRBV7-6 with TRBJ2-1; TRBD2 agrees at 9 bases. CDR3 size: 17 residues. J lost 0 bases, V lost 1 base, and 4 bases had no gene match. Germline lookup yields CDR1 SGHVS and CDR2 FNYEAQ. This CDR3 reads CASSLGPSGASYNEQFF. The CDR3 coding sequence is TGTGCCAGCAGCTTAGGTCCTAGCGGGGCCTCCTACAATGAGCAGTTCTTC.

The J gene is TRBJ2-5, the V gene TRBV7-3; TRBD2 aligns across 8 bases. Losses at the gene ends were 6 bases for V and 4 bases for J; bases not matched to a gene: 4. The CDR3 length is 13 residues. The germline gives CDR1 SGHTA, CDR2 FQGTGA. The DNA of the CDR3 is TGTGCCAGCAGTACTACTAGCGGAGAGACCCAGTACTTC. Amino acids: CASSTTSGETQYF.

This clonotype was seen a few times. V is TRBV7-2 and J is TRBJ2-1, with a tentative D call TRBD1 (5 bases). This CDR3 comprises 16 residues. CDR1 and CDR2 from the germline V gene are SGHTA and FQGNSA. V shed 1 base and J shed 4 bases, with 14 bases lying between them. The CDR3 region is CASSLVSVGPYNEQFF. The CDR3 DNA is TGTGCCAGCAGCTTAGTGTCCGTGGGGCCTTACAATGAGCAGTTCTTC.

This clonotype has more than one count but fewer than ten. This chain connects TRBV29-1 to TRBJ2-7; possible D gene TRBD1, 6 bases. CDR3 size: 13 residues. From germline, CDR1 is SQVTM and CDR2 ANQGSEA. Trimming stripped 6 bases from V and 3 bases from J, with 15 bases between. CDR3 in amino acids: CSVRQATHYEQYF. In DNA, the CDR3 is TGCAGCGTGCGACAGGCAACCCACTACGAGCAGTACTTC.

There are a few counts of this clonotype. This chain joins TRBV29-1 and TRBJ1-1; possibly TRBD1 for D (6 bases). The CDR3 contains 12 residues. V shed 7 bases and J shed 5 bases, with 14 bases lying between them. Germline V CDR1 and CDR2: SQVTM, ANQGSEA. CDR3 sequence (DNA): TGCAGCGACTGGGGGGGGGCTACTGAAGCTTTCTTT. It specifies CSDWGGATEAFF.

As DNA, the CDR3 is TGTGCTAGTGGTTTGGAACCGGGACTAGCGGGAGGGGATGAGCAGTTCTTC. Its translation: CASGLEPGLAGGDEQFF. V usage is TRBV12-5 and J usage is TRBJ2-1; TRBD2 aligns across 16 bases. The CDR3 contains 17 residues. From germline, CDR1 is LGHNT and CDR2 FRNRAP. Losses at the gene ends were 1 base for V and 8 bases for J; bases not matched to a gene: 5.

The rearrangement uses TRBV18 and TRBJ2-1; the D is unclear. This CDR3 comprises 17 residues. The V gene lost 3 bases and the J gene lost 2 bases, with 17 bases spanning the gap. The germline V gene has CDR1 KGHSH and CDR2 LQKENI. In DNA form, the CDR3 reads TGTGCCAGCTCACCCTCAGCGTCGGTCAGACCCTACAATGAGCAGTTCTTC. Translating it yields CASSPSASVRPYNEQFF.

This clonotype was picked up a small number of times. This chain links TRBV29-1 with TRBJ1-2, with D perhaps matching TRBD1 (6 bases). Germline CDR1 SQVTM, CDR2 ANQGSEA. Deletions cut 0 bases from V and 8 bases from J, with 7 bases between. This CDR3 region has 11 residues. This CDR3 is CSVEEGAGYTF. The CDR3, as DNA: TGCAGCGTTGAAGAGGGGGCCGGCTACACCTTC.

In its sample, this clonotype was seen a few times. The chain is built from TRBV6-1 and TRBJ2-1, with 8 bases identical to TRBD1. The end of the DNA aligns better with TRBJ2-5, so the J call may be wrong. The CDR3 has 14 residues. From germline, CDR1 is MNHNS and CDR2 SASEGT. CDR3: CASSKTGDLETQYF. CDR3 sequence (DNA): TGTGCCAGCAGTAAGACAGGGGACTTAGAGACCCAGTACTTC.

This clonotype was detected a few times. This chain links TRBV2 with TRBJ2-3; 9 bases match TRBD1. The V gene end was trimmed by 5 bases and the J gene end by 6 bases; junction bases not matched to a gene: 9. This CDR3 spans 15 amino acids. Germline-derived CDR1 and CDR2 are SNHLY and FYNNEI. CDR3 coding DNA: TGTGCCAGCAGTTCGACAGGGGGATTTACGGATACGCAGTATTTT. It translates to CASSSTGGFTDTQYF.

CDR3 DNA sequence: TGTGCCAGCAGCGCCCGCCAGAATGGCACAGGGGGCTGGGGAGATACGCAGTATTTT. Encoded protein: CASSARQNGTGGWGDTQYF. V is TRBV21-1 and J is TRBJ2-3; the table's D gene call, TRBD1, was not cross checked with the DNA. TRBV21-1 is described as a pseudogene. The CDR3 runs 19 residues.

The chain links TRBV7-2 to TRBJ1-1; unclear D gene. Germline-derived CDR1 and CDR2 are SGHTA and FQGNSA. Trimming took off 5 bases at V and 4 bases at J, with 17 bases between the two ends. The CDR3 contains 15 residues. The CDR3 here is CASSPRLAGSTEAFF. In DNA form, the CDR3 reads TGTGCCAGCAGCCCTCGCCTCGCCGGGAGCACTGAAGCTTTCTTT.

This clonotype was observed a handful of times. The chain couples TRBV7-9 to TRBJ2-2; a weak D match, TRBD2 (6 bases). Trimming took 8 bases from V and 0 from J, leaving 16 bases between them. The CDR3 covers 16 residues. Germline CDR1 reads SEHNR; CDR2 reads FQNEAQ (reference sequence). The CDR3 loop reads CASFYFASANTGELFF. The CDR3 DNA is TGTGCCAGCTTCTACTTTGCTAGCGCGAACACCGGGGAGCTGTTTTTT.

The V call is TRBV20-1, the J call TRBJ2-3; possibly TRBD2 for D (7 bases). The V and J ends lost 3 bases and 6 bases respectively, with 19 bases between them. Germline loops: CDR1 DFQATT, CDR2 SNEGSKA (reference sequence). The CDR3 is 15 amino acids. This chain's CDR3 is CSASRGGSGSDTQYF. CDR3 DNA: TGCAGTGCTAGCAGGGGCGGGAGTGGATCGGATACGCAGTATTTT.

This clonotype was seen only a few times. This rearrangement joins TRBV4-2 to TRBJ2-5, with a weak D call TRBD2 (6 bases). Near its end, the DNA agrees better with TRBJ2-7, so the J call may be wrong. CDR1 is LGHNA, CDR2 YNFKEQ, per germline. The CDR3 is 16 residues long. The CDR3 is CASSQELGSGTYEQYF. CDR3 nucleotides: TGTGCCAGCAGCCAAGAACTGGGTAGCGGCACCTACGAGCAGTACTTC.

In this sample, this clonotype turned up many times. The chain is built from TRBV12-3 or TRBV12-4 and TRBJ1-2; 8 bases agree with TRBD1. The junction had 8 bases not matched to a gene; V was cut back by 6 bases and J by 5 bases. CDR3 length: 14 residues. CDR3 sequence: CASSPGTGGYGYTF. CDR3 coding DNA: TGTGCCAGCAGCCCCGGGACAGGAGGATATGGCTACACCTTC.

This clonotype was seen a few times. This chain joins TRBV20-1 and TRBJ2-7; no clear D gene. The germline V gene has CDR1 DFQATT and CDR2 SNEGSKA (reference sequence). The CDR3 is 13 residues long. V was pared by 0 bases and J by 2 bases, with 8 bases between. In DNA form, the CDR3 reads TGCAGTGCTAGAGATCCGCTTACCTACGAGCAGTACTTC. This sequence encodes CSARDPLTYEQYF.

The rearrangement links TRBV25-1 to TRBJ1-1; D is possibly TRBD1 (5 bases). The CDR3 is 13 amino acids. V lost 7 bases to trimming and J lost 3 bases, with 12 bases between them. From germline, CDR1 is MGHDK and CDR2 SYGVNS. The CDR3 coding sequence is TGTGCCAGCACAGGGACGGCGCACACTGAAGCTTTCTTT. Protein product: CASTGTAHTEAFF.

V gene TRBV14 combines with J gene TRBJ2-1; 7 bases line up with TRBD2. Germline CDR1 reads SGHDN; CDR2 reads FVKESK. Trimming at V came to 6 bases and at J to 4 bases, leaving 6 bases not matched to a gene. This CDR3 is built from 14 residues. The CDR3 DNA reads TGTGCCAGCAGATTCTCGGGGGGTTACAATGAGCAGTTCTTC. Its protein is CASRFSGGYNEQFF.

The rearrangement joins TRBV5-1 to TRBJ2-1; 7 bases match TRBD2. Germline loops: CDR1 SGHRS, CDR2 YFSETQ. V was pared by 1 base and J by 7 bases, with 2 bases of the junction left unmatched. This CDR3 is 13 amino acids long. The CDR3 nucleotides read TGCGCCAGCAGCTTGACTAGCGAAAATGAGCAGTTCTTC. Translation gives CASSLTSENEQFF.

V is TRBV5-1 and J is TRBJ2-1; D might be TRBD1 (5 bases). The J call may not be correct, given that the DNA end is closer to TRBJ2-7. CDR1 is SGHRS, CDR2 YFSETQ, per germline. The CDR3 is 14 residues long. This CDR3 reads CASSGVQVSSEQYF. As DNA, the CDR3 is TGCGCCAGCAGCGGAGTACAGGTCTCCAGCGAGCAGTACTTC.

The genes are TRBV5-1 and TRBJ2-6, with D maybe TRBD2 (7 bases). Germline V lookup: CDR1 SGHRS, CDR2 YFSETQ. This CDR3 spans 20 amino acids. V was clipped by 5 bases and J by 0 bases, with 24 bases between them. The CDR3 DNA reads TGCGCCAGCAGTGCAGGACTAGGGGGTGTAACTCTCTCTGGGGCCAACGTCCTGACTTTC. This sequence encodes CASSAGLGGVTLSGANVLTF.